The rows below give T cell receptor beta chains drawn from one sample of a study of blood T cell repertoires in COVID-19. Sequencing used immunoSEQ multiplex PCR; TCRdb keeps in-frame clones, though not all of them. The sample lists 200,000 to 250,000 clones, about 90% occurring once. What was sequenced was peripheral blood. All receptors come from a young man with COVID-19, enrolled during active disease. CDR3s include the opening cysteine and the closing phenylalanine or tryptophan. The order of the fields is J gene, V gene, D gene, clone size, CDR3 DNA, CDR3 protein. The D gene is left open where the match is weak. Expanded clones are given a class, and other clones once, few, many or no size at all.

J: TRBJ2-5
V: TRBV4-3
D: NA
size: NA
DNA: TGCGCCAGCAGCCAAGTTTTGGTTCCGAACGGGCAAGAGACCCAGTACTTC
CDR3: CASSQVLVPNGQETQYF

J: TRBJ2-7
V: TRBV19
D: NA
size: few
DNA: TGTGCCAGTACCACAGGAGGCAGGGGTGATACCTACGAGCAGTACTTC
CDR3: CASTTGGRGDTYEQYF

J: TRBJ1-1
V: TRBV4-2
D: NA
size: NA
DNA: TGTGCCAGCAGCCCAGATGGAGCGGTGGGCACTGAAGCTTTCTTT
CDR3: CASSPDGAVGTEAFF

J: TRBJ2-7
V: TRBV2
D: NA
size: NA
DNA: TGTGCCAGCAGTTCTACCTCCTACGAGCAGTACTTC
CDR3: CASSSTSYEQYF

J: TRBJ2-7
V: TRBV3-1/TRBV3-2
D: TRBD2
size: NA
DNA: TGTGCCAGCAGCCAAGGCGGGAGAACGGGCGAGCAGTACTTC
CDR3: CASSQGGRTGEQYF

J: TRBJ2-7
V: TRBV12-3/TRBV12-4
D: TRBD1
size: few
DNA: TGTGCCAGCACCTTTGACAGGGCTCGCGAGCAGTACTTC
CDR3: CASTFDRAREQYF

J: TRBJ2-7
V: TRBV6-6
D: TRBD1
size: NA
DNA: TGTGCCAGCAGTTTTAGGCAGGGTACAGGGGGCGACGAGCAGTACTTC
CDR3: CASSFRQGTGGDEQYF

J: TRBJ2-1
V: TRBV5-8
D: TRBD1
size: NA
DNA: TGTGCCAGCAGCTTGCGGACAGGGGGCTTAGATGAGCAGTTCTTC
CDR3: CASSLRTGGLDEQFF

J: TRBJ2-5
V: TRBV29-1
D: NA
size: NA
DNA: TGCAGCGTTGAAACAGGCCTACGGGAGACCCAGTACTTC
CDR3: CSVETGLRETQYF

J: TRBJ2-1
V: TRBV7-2
D: NA
size: NA
DNA: TGTGCCAGCAGCTTAGATAGGGGGTACAATGAGCAGTTCTTC
CDR3: CASSLDRGYNEQFF

J: TRBJ2-1
V: TRBV7-6
D: TRBD1
size: NA
DNA: TGTGCCAGCAGCTTCTCAGGGGGAAGACCGTCCAATGAGCAGTTCTTC
CDR3: CASSFSGGRPSNEQFF

J: TRBJ1-2
V: TRBV30
D: NA
size: once
DNA: TGTGCCTGGAGTGTACGGTCAGGGTCCTATGGCTACACCTTC
CDR3: CAWSVRSGSYGYTF

J: TRBJ2-3
V: TRBV7-9
D: TRBD2
size: NA
DNA: TGTGCCAGCAGCCAAGGGACTACTAGCACAGATACGCAGTATTTT
CDR3: CASSQGTTSTDTQYF

J: TRBJ1-2
V: TRBV4-3
D: NA
size: NA
DNA: TGCGCCAGCAGCCAAGAGTTCTCGGGAGCCTACTATGGCTACACCTTC
CDR3: CASSQEFSGAYYGYTF

J: TRBJ2-6
V: TRBV19
D: TRBD1
size: NA
DNA: TGTGCCAGTAGTCATTACAGGGGTATAACTGGGGCCAACGTCCTGACTTTC
CDR3: CASSHYRGITGANVLTF

J: TRBJ1-5
V: TRBV11-2
D: TRBD1
size: once
DNA: TGTGCCAGCAGCTTAGATAGAGGACAGGGTATATGGCCCCAGCATTTT
CDR3: CASSLDRGQGIWPQHF

J: TRBJ2-3
V: TRBV10-1
D: NA
size: once
DNA: TGCGCCAGCAGTTTGATCCCGCGCGAGAAACCTAGCACAGATACGCAGTATTTT
CDR3: CASSLIPREKPSTDTQYF

J: TRBJ2-2
V: TRBV7-3
D: NA
size: NA
DNA: TGTGCCAGCAGCCCAACAGGGTGGACCGGGGAGCTGTTTTTT
CDR3: CASSPTGWTGELFF

J: TRBJ1-1
V: TRBV7-9
D: NA
size: NA
DNA: TGTGCCAGCAGCTACGCCAGCGCGGGAGACACTGAAGCTTTCTTT
CDR3: CASSYASAGDTEAFF

J: TRBJ1-3
V: TRBV6-2/TRBV6-3
D: NA
size: once
DNA: TGTGCCAGCAGTTACGTCGCAGGGGCTGGAAACACCATATATTTT
CDR3: CASSYVAGAGNTIYF

J: TRBJ1-2
V: TRBV7-2
D: NA
size: NA
DNA: TGTGCCAGCAGCTCGGCAAACAGGAACCTAGACTATGGCTACACCTTC
CDR3: CASSSANRNLDYGYTF

J: TRBJ1-1
V: TRBV7-3
D: NA
size: NA
DNA: TGTGCCAGCAGCCTACAGGGTAGTAGCACTGAAGCTTTCTTT
CDR3: CASSLQGSSTEAFF

J: TRBJ2-2
V: TRBV7-7
D: TRBD1
size: NA
DNA: TGTGCCAGCAGCCCGGGACAGGGAGGCACCGGGGAGCTGTTTTTT
CDR3: CASSPGQGGTGELFF

J: TRBJ2-6
V: TRBV27
D: TRBD1
size: NA
DNA: TGTGCCAGCAGTTTATGGACAGGGAAACCGTCTGGGGCCAACGTCCTGACTTTC
CDR3: CASSLWTGKPSGANVLTF

J: TRBJ2-3
V: TRBV9
D: TRBD2
size: NA
DNA: TGTGCCAGCAGCCTTCTAGGGACTAGCGGAGATACGCAGTATTTT
CDR3: CASSLLGTSGDTQYF

J: TRBJ1-5
V: TRBV27
D: TRBD1
size: NA
DNA: TGTGCCAGCAGTATACAGGGGTGGCAGCCCCAGCATTTT
CDR3: CASSIQGWQPQHF

J: TRBJ2-7
V: TRBV28
D: TRBD1
size: NA
DNA: TGTGCCAGCAGTCCTAACATTTGGGGACAGAGCTCCTACGAGCAGTACTTC
CDR3: CASSPNIWGQSSYEQYF

J: TRBJ1-1
V: TRBV19
D: NA
size: NA
DNA: TGTGCCAGTAGTACCCCCGGGACTCACACTGAAGCTTTCTTT
CDR3: CASSTPGTHTEAFF

J: TRBJ2-6
V: TRBV18
D: TRBD2
size: NA
DNA: TGTGCCACCGGGGGGGGCTCCCTTTCTGGGGCCAACGTCCTGACTTTC
CDR3: CATGGGSLSGANVLTF

J: TRBJ2-7
V: TRBV6-6
D: TRBD1
size: NA
DNA: TGTGCCAGCAGTTCAGCCAGGGGGTACGAGCAGTACTTC
CDR3: CASSSARGYEQYF

J: TRBJ1-3
V: TRBV18
D: TRBD1
size: NA
DNA: TGTGCCAGCTCACCAAGGGACAGGGATGGAAACACCATATATTTT
CDR3: CASSPRDRDGNTIYF

J: TRBJ1-5
V: TRBV4-1
D: NA
size: NA
DNA: TGCGCCAGCAGCCCCGGGGACTTTCGCAATCAGCCCCAGCATTTT
CDR3: CASSPGDFRNQPQHF

J: TRBJ1-2
V: TRBV7-3
D: NA
size: NA
DNA: TGTGCCAGCAGCTTGTTTTCATCAGGACTCTGGTCTTATGGCTACACCTTC
CDR3: CASSLFSSGLWSYGYTF

J: TRBJ2-1
V: TRBV9
D: TRBD2
size: NA
DNA: TGTGCCAGCAGCCCCCGGACTAGCGGGGCTTTCGGATCCTACAATGAGCAGTTCTTC
CDR3: CASSPRTSGAFGSYNEQFF

J: TRBJ2-7
V: TRBV28
D: TRBD1
size: NA
DNA: TGTGCCAGCAGTTTCTCGACAGGGGGCGACGAGCAGTACTTC
CDR3: CASSFSTGGDEQYF

J: TRBJ2-7
V: TRBV4-2
D: NA
size: NA
DNA: TGTGCCAGCAGCCAAGTGGGGGGGACAAGGAACGAGCAGTACTTC
CDR3: CASSQVGGTRNEQYF

J: TRBJ2-7
V: TRBV11-2
D: NA
size: NA
DNA: TGTGCCAGCAGCTTAGACAGGACAGAAGAGTACTTC
CDR3: CASSLDRTEEYF

J: TRBJ2-1
V: TRBV6-1
D: TRBD1
size: NA
DNA: TGTGCCAGCAGTGTTGGGACAGGGCGGGAGTACAATGAGCAGTTCTTC
CDR3: CASSVGTGREYNEQFF

J: TRBJ1-1
V: TRBV5-1
D: NA
size: NA
DNA: TGCGCCAGCAGCTTGACTACAGGGAACACTGAAGCTTTCTTT
CDR3: CASSLTTGNTEAFF

J: TRBJ1-1
V: TRBV12-3/TRBV12-4
D: NA
size: NA
DNA: TGTGCCAGCAGCCGCAGGGATGGCACTGAAGCTTTCTTT
CDR3: CASSRRDGTEAFF

J: TRBJ2-1
V: TRBV6-5
D: TRBD2
size: NA
DNA: TGTGCCAGCAGTTCCCGGTTCAGCGGGATCTTCCATGAGCAGTTCTTC
CDR3: CASSSRFSGIFHEQFF

J: TRBJ2-3
V: TRBV7-3
D: NA
size: NA
DNA: TGTGCCAGCAGCGTATTCCCCCTAGCTTCCCAGTATTTT
CDR3: CASSVFPLASQYF

J: TRBJ1-1
V: TRBV29-1
D: NA
size: NA
DNA: TGCAGCGTCAGGACAGCCATGAACACTGAAGCTTTCTTT
CDR3: CSVRTAMNTEAFF

J: TRBJ1-3
V: TRBV6-6
D: NA
size: few
DNA: TGTGCCAGCAGTTACAGGGGTCAAGGCTCTGGAAACACCATATATTTT
CDR3: CASSYRGQGSGNTIYF

J: TRBJ2-7
V: TRBV18
D: NA
size: NA
DNA: TGTGCCAGCTCACGGCAGGGGATGTACGAGCAGTACTTC
CDR3: CASSRQGMYEQYF

J: TRBJ2-3
V: TRBV10-3
D: NA
size: NA
DNA: TGTGCCATCAGGGTAGGACAGACTAGCACAGATACGCAGTATTTT
CDR3: CAIRVGQTSTDTQYF

J: TRBJ1-3
V: TRBV6-5
D: NA
size: NA
DNA: TGTGCCAGCAGCCGGGACAACTCTGGAAACACCATATATTTT
CDR3: CASSRDNSGNTIYF

J: TRBJ1-2
V: TRBV18
D: NA
size: NA
DNA: TGTGCCAGCTCACCAGGGGCCGGAAACTATGGCTACACCTTC
CDR3: CASSPGAGNYGYTF

J: TRBJ2-2
V: TRBV29-1
D: TRBD1
size: NA
DNA: TGCAGCGTTGGGGGACAGGGGCGGAACACCGGGGAGCTGTTTTTT
CDR3: CSVGGQGRNTGELFF

J: TRBJ2-5
V: TRBV14
D: NA
size: NA
DNA: TGTGCCAGCAGGAGTTCTATGAGCCAAGAGACCCAGTACTTC
CDR3: CASRSSMSQETQYF

J: TRBJ2-7
V: TRBV7-9
D: NA
size: NA
DNA: TGTGCCAGCAGCCAACGACAGGAGCCTAACGAGCAGTACTTC
CDR3: CASSQRQEPNEQYF

J: TRBJ1-6
V: TRBV5-1
D: TRBD1
size: NA
DNA: TGCGCCAGCAGCTTGGAGACAGGGAATTCACCCCTCCACTTT
CDR3: CASSLETGNSPLHF

J: TRBJ2-3
V: TRBV29-1
D: NA
size: NA
DNA: TGCAGCGCTTTGAATCCCGGGAGTCCGCAGTATTTT
CDR3: CSALNPGSPQYF

J: TRBJ2-3
V: TRBV7-9
D: TRBD2
size: NA
DNA: TGTGCCAGCAGCTTTAGCGGGAGAGGGGGAGATACGCAGTATTTT
CDR3: CASSFSGRGGDTQYF